This T cell receptor (beta chain) was recovered during a study of blood T cell repertoires in COVID-19. This CDR3 is 15 amino acids long. The germline CDR1 and CDR2 sequences are MDHEN and SYDVKM. Trimming removed 4 bases at V and 7 bases at J, with 16 bases between. Study processing details: For nucleated cells, counts were estimated from reference gene primer amplification. The method was immunoSEQ multiplex PCR; TCRdb's version includes in-frame clones alone and lacks a portion of them. For V, J and clone size, that table is used; D and trimming come from the DNA. The table includes about 370,000 clones, roughly 90% detected once.

The genes are TRBV28 and TRBJ2-2; possible D gene TRBD2, 5 bases. Source material: peripheral blood. The TCR sequence derives from a woman under 40 with COVID-19, enrolled during active disease. The CDR3 region has the DNA TGTGCCAGCAGTTACACGGAGGCAGGAGGCGGGGAGCTGTTTTTT. The encoded protein is CASSYTEAGGGELFF.